This is a list of T cell receptor beta chains from one sample in a study of CD8+CD57+ T cells in acquired aplastic anemia. TCRdb reprocessed the reads with MiXCR, giving one entry per CDR3 protein. This sample yields 400,000 to 500,000 distinct CDR3 sequences, of which approximately 70% are seen a single time; under 5% belongs to the top ten. Sequenced: sorted CD4+, CD8+, or CD8+CD57+ T cells (not recorded which) from PBMCs. These TCRs come from a human donor in good health, serving as a control. Each CDR3 is given with its conserved first and last residue. A D gene is named only where the DNA matches it firmly. Not every row has a clone size; where given, it reads once, few, many or a size class.

v_gene,j_gene,d_gene,abundance,CDR3aa,CDR3nt
TRBV5-4,TRBJ2-2,TRBD1,-,CASSSTGSTTNTGELFF,TGTGCCAGCAGCTCGACAGGGTCCACTACGAACACCGGGGAGCTGTTTTTT
TRBV7-2,TRBJ2-3,TRBD1,many,CASSSTGFTDTQYF,TGTGCCAGCAGCTCGACAGGGTTCACAGATACGCAGTATTTT
TRBV5-1,TRBJ2-5,-,-,CASSPERLDETQYF,TGCGCCAGCAGCCCCGAGCGGTTGGACGAGACCCAGTACTTC
TRBV5-1,TRBJ2-1,-,many,CASSPMRQGGPYNEQFF,TGCGCCAGCAGCCCAATGCGACAGGGAGGACCCTACAATGAGCAGTTCTTC
TRBV9,TRBJ2-5,-,many,CASSVRRGETQYF,TGTGCCAGCAGCGTAAGGAGGGGTGAGACCCAGTACTTC
TRBV9,TRBJ2-3,-,many,CASSVSRDTQYF,TGTGCCAGCAGCGTCAGCAGAGATACGCAGTATTTT
TRBV7-9,TRBJ1-4,-,-,CASSRPGADDTEVF,TGTGCCAGCAGTCGCCCAGGGGCCGATGACACTGAGGTTTTT
TRBV5-1,TRBJ2-5,-,many,CASKAVLPGDTKETQYF,TGCGCCAGTAAAGCAGTCTTACCGGGGGACACAAAAGAGACCCAGTACTTC
TRBV29-1,TRBJ1-4,TRBD1,-,CSAKQGNEKLFF,TGCAGCGCCAAACAGGGGAATGAAAAACTGTTTTTT
TRBV7-9,TRBJ1-1,-,-,CASNVGRVRTEAFF,TGTGCCAGCAACGTAGGGCGGGTGAGGACTGAAGCTTTTTTT
TRBV25-1,TRBJ2-7,-,-,CASSLARGHEQYF,TGTGCCAGCAGCTTAGCGCGGGGGCACGAGCAGTACTTC
TRBV19,TRBJ2-5,TRBD1,-,CASSSNLARDRGLEQYF,TGTGCCAGTAGCTCAAACCTCGCACGGGACAGGGGGCTTGAGCAGTACTTC
TRBV20-1,TRBJ2-1,-,-,CSARDRAGSFYNEQFF,TGCAGTGCTAGAGACCGGGCAGGGAGCTTCTACAATGAGCAGTTCTTC
TRBV7-2,TRBJ2-7,-,once,CASSNATGGHYGQYF,TGTGCCAGCAGTAATGCGACAGGAGGGCACTACGGGCAGTACTTC
TRBV9,TRBJ2-7,TRBD1,-,CASRVARGYYVEQYF,TGTGCCAGCAGGGTTGCCAGGGGGTACTACGTGGAGCAGTACTTC
TRBV19,TRBJ1-2,-,-,CASLTDSNYGYTF,TGTGCCAGCCTAACGGACTCGAACTATGGCTACACCTTC
TRBV20-1,TRBJ1-2,-,-,CSARGGAHPHGYTF,TGCAGTGCTAGAGGGGGGGCTCATCCCCATGGCTACACCTTC
TRBV5-5,TRBJ2-7,-,many,CASSLEQGFAYEQYF,TGTGCCAGCAGCTTGGAGCAGGGGTTCGCCTACGAGCAGTACTTC
TRBV7-6,TRBJ2-3,-,-,CASSLGDPSTDTQYF,TGTGCCAGCAGCTTAGGGGACCCTAGCACAGATACGCAGTATTTT
TRBV6-1,TRBJ1-2,-,-,CASSELSGYGYTF,TGTGCCAGCAGTGAACTGTCGGGCTATGGCTACACCTTC
TRBV2,TRBJ1-5,-,-,CASSEGSNQPQHF,TGTGCCAGCAGTGAGGGTAGCAATCAGCCCCAGCATTTT
TRBV18,TRBJ2-7,TRBD1,many,CASSPTGAAGEQYF,TGTGCCAGCTCACCAACAGGGGCTGCGGGCGAGCAGTACTTC
TRBV20-1,TRBJ2-7,-,many,CSAGDRGLAEVYEQYF,TGCAGTGCTGGGGACAGGGGACTAGCGGAAGTTTACGAGCAGTACTTC
TRBV7-9,TRBJ1-5,TRBD1,-,CASSSEEGGNEPLHF,TGTGCCAGCAGCTCAGAGGAAGGGGGCAATGAGCCCCTGCATTTT
TRBV24-1,TRBJ1-2,TRBD1,-,CATSESTGEYTF,TGTGCCACCAGTGAGTCGACAGGGGAATACACCTTC
TRBV7-3,TRBJ2-7,-,-,CASSLTEGGCGNTYF,TGTGCCAGCAGCCTAACAGAGGGGGGGTGCGGAAACACCTACTTC